The 26 T cell receptor beta chains reported below all come from one sample, sequenced in a study of blood T cell repertoires in COVID-19. Sequencing used immunoSEQ multiplex PCR; TCRdb keeps in-frame clones, though not all of them. The table includes fewer than 65,000 clones, 85% to 90% detected once. The sample taken for sequencing was peripheral blood. The receptors were gathered from a man aged 55 to 69 with acute or convalescent COVID-19.

There are a few counts of this clone. The CDR3 DNA reads as TGTGCTAGTGGTTTCGGAGGGGGCCCTGATACGCAGTATTTT. Amino acids: CASGFGGGPDTQYF. This sequence joins TRBV12-5 and TRBJ2-3, with TRBD1 as a possible D gene (7 bases). CDR1 and CDR2 (germline): LGHNT, FRNRAP. This CDR3 comprises 14 residues. Deletions cut 3 bases from V and 6 bases from J, with 13 bases between. Complete variable domain (other parts from reference TRBV12-5 and TRBJ2-3): DARVTQTPRHKVTEMGQEVTMRCQPILGHNTVFWYRQTMMQGLELLAYFRNRAPLDDSGMPKDRFSAEMPDATLATLKIQPSEPRDSAVYFCASGFGGGPDTQYFGPGTRLTVL.

The chain recombines TRBV10-2 with TRBJ1-4, with D uncertain. CDR1 and CDR2 from the germline V gene are WSHSY and SAAADI. V gave up 3 bases and J gave up 8 bases, with 19 bases separating them. The CDR3 covers 16 residues. CDR3 sequence reads: CASSDFEWHNGEKLFF. In DNA, the CDR3 is TGCGCCAGCAGTGATTTTGAGTGGCACAACGGGGAAAAACTGTTTTTT.

This clone was detected only a few times. V and J are TRBV2 and TRBJ1-2; D gene uncertain. V was trimmed by 5 bases and J by 5 bases, leaving 15 bases between them. Germline V gene lookup returns CDR1 SNHLY and CDR2 FYNNEI. CDR3 length: 14 amino acids. CDR3 residues: CASSPSQNSYGYTF. The CDR3 coding sequence is TGTGCCAGCAGTCCATCACAGAATTCTTATGGCTACACCTTC.

The V call is TRBV5-1, the J call TRBJ1-1; TRBD1 agrees at 9 bases. Trimming removed 5 bases from V and 6 bases from J; junction bases left unmatched: 11. CDR1 SGHRS and CDR2 YFSETQ come from the germline V gene. The length of the CDR3 is 15 residues. DNA for the CDR3: TGCGCCAGCAGTCTTACGACAGGGGGTATCTCTGAAGCTTTCTTT. Amino acid sequence: CASSLTTGGISEAFF.

The V call is TRBV7-9, the J call TRBJ2-7; 7 bases agree with TRBD1. Germline-derived CDR1 and CDR2 are SEHNR and FQNEAQ (reference sequence). J gave up 2 bases and V 4 bases, and 8 bases lay outside the gene matches. This CDR3 is 15 amino acids long. In DNA, the CDR3 is TGTGCCAGCAGCTCAGCCCCAGGGGGAGCCTACGAGCAGTACTTC. This codes for CASSSAPGGAYEQYF.

The chain recombines TRBV5-5 with TRBJ2-7; D possibly corresponds to TRBD1 (5 bases). Germline CDR1 reads SGHKS; CDR2 reads YYEKEE (reference sequence). This CDR3 has 14 residues. Trimming pared 4 bases from V and 2 bases from J, leaving 13 bases between. CDR3 DNA: TGTGCCAGCAGCAGAACAGGAACCACCTACGAGCAGTACTTC. It yields the protein CASSRTGTTYEQYF.

The chain combines TRBV28 with TRBJ2-1; the match to TRBD2 covers 14 bases. The junction had 6 bases not matched to a gene; V was cut back by 3 bases and J by 8 bases. The V gene's germline CDR1 is MDHEN and CDR2 SYDVKM. The CDR3 runs 16 residues. CDR3 DNA sequence: TGTGCCAGCAGTTTGTCGGGACTAGCGGGAGACGATGAGCAGTTCTTC. It specifies CASSLSGLAGDDEQFF.

The genes are TRBV14 and TRBJ1-4; the match to TRBD1 covers 12 bases. V lost 4 bases, J lost 12 bases, and 12 bases stayed unmatched. The CDR3 runs 16 residues. Germline lookup yields CDR1 SGHDN and CDR2 FVKESK. CDR3 bases: TGTGCCAGCAGCCGTAAATCGCCGGGACAGGGGGCCGAACTGTTTTTT. Its translation is CASSRKSPGQGAELFF.

A few counts support this clone. The chain carries TRBV4-2 and TRBJ1-3, with a tentative D call TRBD1 (6 bases). Trimming took 8 bases from V and 3 from J, leaving 23 bases between them. Germline CDR1 and CDR2: LGHNA and YNFKEQ. The length of the CDR3 is 17 residues. DNA of the CDR3: TGTGCCAGCGGAAACCTAAGGGGGGGCGAGGTTGGAAACACCATATATTTT. Translated: CASGNLRGGEVGNTIYF.

Only one count was recorded for this clone. The J gene is TRBJ1-6, the V gene TRBV21-1; the listed D gene, TRBD1, was not tested against the DNA. TRBV21-1 is shown as a pseudogene. CDR3 length equals 17 residues. The CDR3 sequence is CASSGPDRETYNSPLHF. CDR3 nucleotides: TGTGCCAGCAGCGGGCCGGACAGGGAAACCTATAATTCACCCCTCCACTTT.

The genes are TRBV7-2 and TRBJ2-5; a possible D gene is TRBD1 (6 bases). V was pared by 4 bases and J by 2 bases, with 14 bases between. There are 15 residues in the CDR3. Germline V gene lookup returns CDR1 SGHTA and CDR2 FQGNSA. The CDR3: CASSSGQGQQETQYF. In DNA form, the CDR3 reads TGTGCCAGCAGCTCGGGACAAGGACAACAAGAGACCCAGTACTTC.

The chain joins TRBV6-1 to TRBJ1-2; no definite D call. Germline CDR1 reads MNHNS; CDR2 reads SASEGT. V lost 2 bases and J 4 bases, leaving 17 bases between the germline ends. The CDR3 totals 16 residues. CDR3 sequence reads: CASSESSVKYGYGYTF. The DNA for the CDR3 is TGTGCCAGCAGTGAAAGTAGCGTGAAATATGGCTATGGCTACACCTTC.

The gene calls are TRBV10-3 and TRBJ2-1; 7 bases match TRBD2. With V trimmed by 4 bases and J by 3 bases, 6 bases remained unmatched. Germline V CDR1 and CDR2: ENHRY, SYGVKD. The CDR3 extends over 15 amino acids. The CDR3 bases are TGTGCCATCAGTGCCAACCCGGGGGGCTACAATGAGCAGTTCTTC. Protein product: CAISANPGGYNEQFF.

J is TRBJ1-2 and V is TRBV29-1; D possibly corresponds to TRBD1 (6 bases). This CDR3 comprises 12 residues. Trimming shortened V by 4 bases and J by 8 bases, and 14 bases separated the two germline ends. Germline V gene data show CDR1 as SQVTM and CDR2 as ANQGSEA. The CDR3 bases are TGCAGCGTTGCTCAACAGGGTGGCGGCTACACCTTC. Translating gives CSVAQQGGGYTF.

The chain couples TRBV5-1 to TRBJ2-1; 11 positions match TRBD2. The CDR3 contains 15 residues. The V gene end was trimmed by 5 bases and the J gene end by 6 bases; junction bases not matched to a gene: 7. Germline CDR1 and CDR2: SGHRS and YFSETQ. The CDR3 DNA is TGCGCCAGCAGTACGGGACTAGCGGCTTTCAATGAGCAGTTCTTC. The encoded protein is CASSTGLAAFNEQFF.

The genes are TRBV10-3 and TRBJ1-2; possibly TRBD1 for D (5 bases). Germline-derived CDR1 and CDR2 are ENHRY and SYGVKD. The ends were cut back, 8 bases at V and 5 bases at J, with 15 bases in the middle. This CDR3 has 13 residues. The CDR3 region is CAIRDPREYGYTF. The CDR3, as DNA: TGTGCCATCCGGGACCCCCGGGAGTATGGCTACACCTTC.

The chain recombines TRBV5-4 with TRBJ1-1; tentative D call: TRBD1 (6 bases). CDR1 and CDR2 (germline): SGHNT, YYREEE (reference sequence). The CDR3 totals 15 residues. V was pared by 0 bases and J by 3 bases, with 12 bases between. As DNA, the CDR3 is TGTGCCAGCAGCTTGGACGAGGGGGGGTACACTGAAGCTTTCTTT. This translates into CASSLDEGGYTEAFF.

This clone was seen a single time. This chain connects TRBV30 to TRBJ1-2; D is unclear. The CDR3 has 13 residues. Per germline, CDR1 GTSNPN and CDR2 SVGIG (reference sequence). Trimming removed 0 bases from V and 0 bases from J, with 5 bases in between. In DNA form, the CDR3 reads TGTGCCTGGAGTGTTAGAGCTAACTATGGCTACACCTTC. It codes for CAWSVRANYGYTF. Based on the CDR3 plus reference TRBV30 and TRBJ1-2, the full variable domain is SQTIHQWPATLVQPVGSPLSLECTVEGTSNPNLYWYRQAAGRGLQLLFYSVGIGQISSEVPQNLSASRPQDRQFILSSKKLLLSDSGFYLCAWSVRANYGYTFGSGTRLTVV.

V gene TRBV6-5 combines with J gene TRBJ2-1, with TRBD2 identical over 11 bases. CDR3 length: 16 residues. Germline CDR1 and CDR2: MNHEY and SVGAGI. Trimming removed 1 base from V and 5 bases from J; junction bases left unmatched: 4. CDR3 residues: CASSYFRTSGHNEQFF. The CDR3 DNA follows: TGTGCCAGCAGTTACTTCCGGACTAGCGGGCACAATGAGCAGTTCTTC.

The gene calls are TRBV11-2 and TRBJ2-3, with 7 bases that match TRBD1. Looked up from germline, CDR1 is SGHAT and CDR2 is FQNNGV. This CDR3 comprises 16 residues. V was clipped by 5 bases and J by 3 bases; unmatched bases: 11. CDR3 loop: CASSPLGGQVTDTQYF. Here the CDR3 DNA reads TGTGCCAGCAGCCCTTTGGGCGGACAGGTGACAGATACGCAGTATTTT. Looking up the rest from reference TRBV11-2 and TRBJ2-3 gives the full variable domain: EAGVAQSPRYKIIEKRQSVAFWCNPISGHATLYWYQQILGQGPKLLIQFQNNGVVDDSQLPKDRFSAERLKGVDSTLKIQPAKLEDSAVYLCASSPLGGQVTDTQYFGPGTRLTVL.

The chain carries TRBV24-1 and TRBJ2-7, with 7 bases aligning to TRBD2. Trimming at V came to 6 bases and at J to 2 bases, leaving 3 bases not matched to a gene. CDR1 is KGHDR and CDR2 is SFDVKD in the germline V gene. The CDR3 totals 13 residues. The CDR3 reads CATSRAGAYEQYF. The CDR3 nucleotides are TGTGCCACCAGTCGGGCGGGGGCCTACGAGCAGTACTTC.

The chain combines TRBV5-1 with TRBJ2-1, with a possible D match to TRBD1 (6 bases). The germline V gene encodes CDR1 SGHRS and CDR2 YFSETQ. V was pared by 4 bases and J by 0 bases, with 11 bases between. This CDR3 is built from 15 residues. CDR3 in DNA: TGCGCCAGCAGCAACAGGGCAAGCTCCTACAATGAGCAGTTCTTC. Translating it yields CASSNRASSYNEQFF.

The rearrangement links TRBV2 to TRBJ2-1; D is undetermined. CDR1 SNHLY and CDR2 FYNNEI come from the germline V gene. This CDR3 has 14 residues. Trimming removed 11 bases at V and 0 bases at J, with 14 bases between. This chain's CDR3 is CAGEAVLSYNEQFF. The DNA of the CDR3 is TGTGCCGGTGAGGCTGTTCTCTCCTACAATGAGCAGTTCTTC.

The genes are TRBV18 and TRBJ2-1; 9 bases map to TRBD1. The CDR3 consists of 15 residues. J was trimmed by 9 bases and V by 2 bases; bases with no gene match: 8. Looked up from germline, CDR1 is KGHSH and CDR2 is LQKENI. The CDR3 nucleotides read TGTGCCAGCTCACCAGGGTCGAACAGGGGGCTTGAGCAGTTCTTC. It translates to CASSPGSNRGLEQFF.

The chain combines TRBV24-1 with TRBJ2-3, with 8 bases identical to TRBD1. V dropped 2 bases and J dropped 5; count of bases not matched to a gene: 5. Per the germline V gene, CDR1 is KGHDR and CDR2 is SFDVKD. This CDR3 contains 15 residues. The CDR3 sequence is CATSDSRDRQDTQYF. The DNA for the CDR3 is TGTGCCACCAGTGATTCTCGGGACAGGCAAGATACGCAGTATTTT.

The J gene is TRBJ2-5, the V gene TRBV6-1; 10 positions agree with TRBD2. The CDR3 runs to 14 residues. V lost 5 bases and J lost 7; bases outside the gene matches: 7. Per the germline V gene, CDR1 is MNHNS and CDR2 is SASEGT. The CDR3 protein is CASSRLAGDPTQYF. The CDR3 DNA follows: TGTGCCAGCAGTCGTCTAGCGGGAGACCCGACCCAGTACTTC.